In this sample, the clone carrying this TCR beta chain turned up a few times. PCR primers comprised 60 Vbeta and 13 Jbeta primers. Using immunoSEQ multiplex PCR, the repertoire was profiled, and TCRdb retains in-frame clones only, with some absent. The data show about 150,000 clones, approximately 61% seen once. The sample comes from a study of cytomegalovirus exposure and HLA in healthy donors. CDR1 is SGHDT, CDR2 YYEEEE, per germline. The CDR3 runs to 15 residues. V lost 5 bases, J lost 4 bases, and 11 bases stayed unmatched. V gene TRBV5-6 combines with J gene TRBJ2-5, with 7 positions matching TRBD2. The specimen sequenced was PBMCs. This receptor was taken from a human donor in good health. The CDR3 nucleotides are TGTGCCAGCAGGGGGAAGGGTAGCGGGCCAGAGACCCAGTACTTC. Its translation is CASRGKGSGPETQYF.